This TCR beta chain stems from a study of cytomegalovirus exposure and HLA in healthy donors (dated by TCRdb to about 2017). As for the study more broadly: A later analysis indicated that the roughly 130 validation repertoires were generated on the platform also employed for the roughly 720 repertoires of the first cohort. The study combined high-throughput TCR immunosequencing, statistical association of individual TCRs with disease status, and machine learning to predict cytomegalovirus infection status. The study aimed to test whether signatures of past pathogen exposure could be identified by cataloging public T cell receptors. Besides the first cohort of roughly 660 subjects, a separate validation cohort made up of about 120 different subjects was used.

The donors were included in the validation cohort of roughly 130 subjects, a group kept apart from the approximately 670-subject first cohort. For this chain, trimming is 6 bases at the V end and 6 bases at the J end, and the number of junction bases without a gene match is 9. Via the germline V gene (reference sequence), CDR1 is LNHDA and CDR2 SQIVND. The CDR3 holds 14 amino acids from the cysteine to the valine. Only CDR3 DNA remains: 42 bases, in frame from the first base. Notes on this clone: The target of this receptor is not known. Qualities for individual bases were not recorded, and no much larger clone is one base off.

The library was generated by the immunoSEQ multiplex PCR assay. The original pipeline was this. A statistical classification framework was built to diagnose cytomegalovirus status from the catalog of TCR beta chain sequences. TCRdb took this table from immuneACCESS and kept in-frame rearrangements with V and J called. Such tables lack part of the clones; where checked against another copy, unresolved V genes explain under half of the gap, and the rest is unexplained. Clone size and V and J calls were adopted from that table, with D and trimming inferred from the DNA. Present in this sample are about 160,000 clones, approximately 90% of which were seen just once. The ten largest clones add up to around 3% of the sample. Here is what the overall study found, with its caveats: Cytomegalovirus status was reported to be diagnosed by the classifier with high specificity and sensitivity in both the original and validation cohorts. A later analysis found that TCRs clustered in the first cohort also tended to co-occur in the roughly 120 validation repertoires, with 94% of cluster scores above 0. In vitro tests confirmed that a few of the cytomegalovirus-associated TCR beta chains recognize cytomegalovirus antigens. The authors suggested that the approach could potentially be generalized to other disease states and immunological phenotypes. A later analysis had no HLA typing for the validation cohort, so co-occurrence there was scored across all 130 or so repertoires. The study listed approximately 160 TCR beta chains as associated with cytomegalovirus. While some public TCRs were present in many individuals, most TCR sequences turned up only very rarely across donors.

The receptor comes from a man between 18 and 29 years old in good health and CMV-seronegative. The rearrangement combines TRBV19 with TRBJ2-7, with TRBD1 matching 9 junction bases. Sequenced sample: PBMCs. The DNA sequence is TGTGCCAGTAGCCAGCAAGACAGGGGGTGCGAGCAGTACGTC. Translation gives CASSQQDRGCEQYV.